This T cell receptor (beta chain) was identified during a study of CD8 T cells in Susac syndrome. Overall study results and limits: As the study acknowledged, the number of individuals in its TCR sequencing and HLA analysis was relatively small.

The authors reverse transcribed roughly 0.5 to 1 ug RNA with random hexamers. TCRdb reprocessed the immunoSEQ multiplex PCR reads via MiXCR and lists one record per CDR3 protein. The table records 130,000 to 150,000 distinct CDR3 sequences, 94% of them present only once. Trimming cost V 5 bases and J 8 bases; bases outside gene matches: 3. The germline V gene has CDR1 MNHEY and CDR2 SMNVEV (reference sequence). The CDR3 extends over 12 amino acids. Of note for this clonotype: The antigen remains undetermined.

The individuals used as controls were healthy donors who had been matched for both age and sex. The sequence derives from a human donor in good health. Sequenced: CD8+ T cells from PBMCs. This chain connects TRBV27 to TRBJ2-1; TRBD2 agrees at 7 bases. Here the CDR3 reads CASSPSGYEQFF. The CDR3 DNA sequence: TGTGCCAGCAGTCCTAGCGGCTATGAGCAGTTCTTC.